The 2 T cell receptor beta chains given below trace back to one sample, sequenced in a study of T-cell memory formation after mild COVID-19. TCRdb used MiXCR to reprocess the 5' RACE reads, holding one entry per CDR3 protein. The data hold about 150,000 distinct CDR3 sequences, with about 14% observed a single time. What was sequenced was PBMCs or a T cell subset sorted from them (not recorded which). The source is an adult woman who had mild COVID-19 (a few samples of this study predate the infection). Cell type and time point are not known.

V is TRBV12-3 or TRBV12-4 and J is TRBJ2-1, with TRBD1 identical over 8 bases. After removal of 4 bases from V and 7 bases from J, the junction contained 6 bases not matched to a gene. The CDR3 is 14 residues long. CDR3 sequence: CASSWSRDRNEQFF. As DNA, the CDR3 is TGTGCCAGCAGTTGGAGTAGGGACAGGAATGAGCAGTTCTTC.

The V and J genes are TRBV5-4 and TRBJ2-3; D tentatively reads TRBD1 or TRBD2 (5 bases each). Per germline, CDR1 SGHNT and CDR2 YYREEE (reference sequence). The CDR3 runs to 14 residues. The V and J ends lost 3 bases and 1 base respectively, with 9 bases between them. The CDR3 reads CASSWGLGTDTQYF. The CDR3 region has the DNA TGTGCCAGCAGCTGGGGGTTGGGCACAGATACGCAGTATTTT.